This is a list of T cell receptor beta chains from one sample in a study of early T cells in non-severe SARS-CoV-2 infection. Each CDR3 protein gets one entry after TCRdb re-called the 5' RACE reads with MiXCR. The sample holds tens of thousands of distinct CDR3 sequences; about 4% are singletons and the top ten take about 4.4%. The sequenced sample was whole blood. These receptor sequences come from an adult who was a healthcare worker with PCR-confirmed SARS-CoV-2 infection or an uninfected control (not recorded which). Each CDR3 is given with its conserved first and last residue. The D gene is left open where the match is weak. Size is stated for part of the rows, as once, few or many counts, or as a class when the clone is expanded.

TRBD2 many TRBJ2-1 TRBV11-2 TGTGCCAGCAGCATTCTAGCGGGAGTTGGCAATGAGCAGTTCTTC CASSILAGVGNEQFF
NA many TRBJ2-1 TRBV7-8 TGTGCCAGCGGGTCTCTCCGGGGCAATGAGCAGTTCTTC CASGSLRGNEQFF
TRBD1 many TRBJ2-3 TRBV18 TGTGCCAGCTCTCTTACAGGGGGCGGAGATACGCAGTATTTT CASSLTGGGDTQYF
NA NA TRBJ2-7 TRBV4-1 TGCGCCAGCAGCCAACCTGCGGCTGGGGGCAGGAACGAGCAGTACTTC CASSQPAAGGRNEQYF
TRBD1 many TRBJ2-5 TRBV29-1 TGCAGCGTTAATCCCGGGACAGGGTTCGAGACCCAGTACTTC CSVNPGTGFETQYF
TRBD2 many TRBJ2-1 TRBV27 TGTGCCAGCAGTCCCCGGGGGGGATACTCCTACAATGAGCAGTTCTTC CASSPRGGYSYNEQFF
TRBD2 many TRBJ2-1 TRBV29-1 TGCAGCGCAAAGACTAGCGGGAGGGGGAGCTCCTACAATGAGCAGTTCTTC CSAKTSGRGSSYNEQFF
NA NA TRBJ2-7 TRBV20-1 TGCAGTGCTAGTCCGGGACTTATAGCCTACGAGCAGTACTTC CSASPGLIAYEQYF
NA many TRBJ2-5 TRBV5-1 TGCGCCAGCAGCAACCAGGGCTCGGAGACCCAGTACTTC CASSNQGSETQYF
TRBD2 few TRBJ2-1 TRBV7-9 TGTGCCAGCAGCTTAGGGCTAAGTTCTAGCGGGAGGTCCTACAATGAGCAGTTCTTC CASSLGLSSSGRSYNEQFF
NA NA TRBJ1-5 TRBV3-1 TGTGCCAGCAGCCAGGGTGCCGGCAATCAGCCCCAGCATTTT CASSQGAGNQPQHF
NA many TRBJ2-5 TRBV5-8 TGTGCCAGCACCTATAATACCGTCGGTCCCCAAGAGACCCAGTACTTC CASTYNTVGPQETQYF
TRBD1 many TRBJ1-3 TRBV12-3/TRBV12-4 TGTGCCAGCAGTTACCGAGGGGGCTTTGGAAACACCATATATTTT CASSYRGGFGNTIYF
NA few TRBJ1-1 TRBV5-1 TGCGCCAGCAGGCAGGGATCGGGGAACACTGAAGCTTTCTTT CASRQGSGNTEAFF
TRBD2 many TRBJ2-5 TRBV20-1 TGCAGTGCCCGGACTAGTGTCAAGACCCAGTACTTC CSARTSVKTQYF
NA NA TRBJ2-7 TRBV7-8 TGTGCCAGCAGCTTAGGGGACTTAAACTACGAGCAGTACTTC CASSLGDLNYEQYF
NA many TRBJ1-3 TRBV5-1 TGCGCCAGCAGCCCCGCGGGGGCTTCCTCTGGAAACACCATATATTTT CASSPAGASSGNTIYF
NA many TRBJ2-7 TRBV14 TGTGCCAGCAGCCGCGGGACTCTGATCTACGAGCAGTACTTC CASSRGTLIYEQYF
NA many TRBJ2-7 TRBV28 TGTGCCAGCTGGGGGGGCCCACGCCCCTACGAGCAGTACTTC CASWGGPRPYEQYF
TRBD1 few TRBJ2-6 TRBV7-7 TGTGCCAGCAGCTCCGGGACAGGGGCTGGGGCCAACGTCCTGACTTTC CASSSGTGAGANVLTF
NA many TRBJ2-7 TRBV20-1 TGCAGTGCCCCCGCGCGGCGAGCCGACGAGCAGTACTTC CSAPARRADEQYF
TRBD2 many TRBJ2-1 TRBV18 TGTGCCAGCTCACCCACTAGCGGGAGAACTGAGCAGTTCTTC CASSPTSGRTEQFF
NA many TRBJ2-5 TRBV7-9 TGTGCCAGCAGCTTTTCCCCTCAAGAGACCCAGTACTTC CASSFSPQETQYF
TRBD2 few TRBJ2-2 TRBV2 TGTGCCAGCAGACCGACTAGCGGGAGAGGCACCGGGGAGCTGTTTTTT CASRPTSGRGTGELFF
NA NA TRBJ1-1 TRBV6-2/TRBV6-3 TGTGCCAGCAGTTACGGAGGACAACGAAAGAACACTGAAGCTTTCTTT CASSYGGQRKNTEAFF
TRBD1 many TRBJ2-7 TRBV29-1 TGCAGCGTTGGGAAGGGACAGGGGTACGAGCAGTACTTC CSVGKGQGYEQYF